The source of this TCR beta chain is a study of T-cell memory formation after mild COVID-19 (dated by TCRdb to the early 2020s). About the investigation overall: TCR sequence clusters from the two donors were largely donor specific. Longitudinal TCRalpha and TCRbeta repertoire sequencing tracked T-cell clones expanding and contracting after mild COVID-19 in a couple of donors. The cohort was made up of two young adult volunteers, one female and one male, who were previously healthy.

The instrument was an Illumina NovaSeq 6000. TCRalpha and TCRbeta cDNA libraries were built by 5'RACE with constant-segment primers, adding sample barcodes and unique molecular identifiers. RNA was extracted from every sample with Trizol reagent. Library amplification was performed in two PCR steps, and a second sample barcode and Illumina TruSeq adapters were introduced in the second step. Sequencing of the libraries was done on an Illumina NovaSeq, producing 2 x 150 bp paired-end reads. Regarding the original processing steps: Reads were demultiplexed and collapsed into UMI-guided consensus sequences with migec v1.2.7. Using mixcr v2.1.11, the UMI consensuses were aligned to TRA and TRB V and J templates and assembled into clonotypes. A clonotype was counted as expanded or contracted only if both edgeR and NoisET called the change significant, with noise models trained on biological replicates. For edgeR calls, the thresholds were a false discovery rate-adjusted p below 0.01 and a log2 fold-change of 1. As an exploratory analysis of dynamics, PCA with hierarchical clustering was applied to max-normalized trajectories of the 1000 most abundant clonotypes. Each responding clone was given a CD4 or CD8 phenotype based on the CD4+ and CD8+ repertoires, which had been sequenced separately. Through fastp at Q25 and MiXCR, TCRdb rebuilt clones from the public reads, retaining in-frame beta chains. Rows merge per CDR3 protein into single entries with the most common DNA and genes. TCRdb's processing, not the study's, gives the V and J calls here. The sample profile shows roughly 610,000 distinct CDR3 sequences; approximately 15% of them were found once. In total, the top ten clones hold about 8.6% of the sample.

The full study reports these points: Some responding clones were detected in pre-infection memory, suggesting pre-existing cross-reactive memory T cells joined the SARS-CoV-2 response. The study covered only a couple of mild cases, and larger cohorts including severe cases with pre-infection samples were considered necessary. Balanced CD4/CD8 phenotypes were observed for clones contracting from day 15 to 85, whereas a bias towards CD4+ was observed for a second wave of clones expanding from day 15 to 37. Contracting CD4+ clones were located mainly in the CM and EM memory subsets, whereas CD8+ clones were found to be enriched in EMRA. SARS-CoV-2 specificity of the second-wave clones peaking on day 37 was not confirmed.

V is cut back by 4 bases and J by 6 bases, with 3 bases in the junction unmatched. The CDR3 runs 14 amino acids, cysteine and phenylalanine included. Solely the CDR3 DNA is kept, with 42 bases framed from the first base. CDR1 and CDR2, per the germline V gene, are SGHTA and FQGNSA. Ficoll-Paque density gradient centrifugation was the method used to isolate PBMCs. Points on this clonotype: The antigen this receptor binds is unknown. Qualities for individual bases were not recorded, and no much larger clone is one base off.

The V and J genes are TRBV7-2 and TRBJ2-7; 13 nucleotides in the junction match TRBD2. The TCR comes from an adult woman who had mild COVID-19 (a few samples of this study predate the infection). The sample titles of this study are shuffled in the database, so cell type and time point are left out; the donor was told from shared clones. Sequencing input: PBMCs or a T cell subset sorted from them (not recorded which). The bases are TGTGCCAGCAGCTCACTAGCGGGAGGGGCCGAGCAGTACTTC. Its protein reads: CASSSLAGGAEQYF.